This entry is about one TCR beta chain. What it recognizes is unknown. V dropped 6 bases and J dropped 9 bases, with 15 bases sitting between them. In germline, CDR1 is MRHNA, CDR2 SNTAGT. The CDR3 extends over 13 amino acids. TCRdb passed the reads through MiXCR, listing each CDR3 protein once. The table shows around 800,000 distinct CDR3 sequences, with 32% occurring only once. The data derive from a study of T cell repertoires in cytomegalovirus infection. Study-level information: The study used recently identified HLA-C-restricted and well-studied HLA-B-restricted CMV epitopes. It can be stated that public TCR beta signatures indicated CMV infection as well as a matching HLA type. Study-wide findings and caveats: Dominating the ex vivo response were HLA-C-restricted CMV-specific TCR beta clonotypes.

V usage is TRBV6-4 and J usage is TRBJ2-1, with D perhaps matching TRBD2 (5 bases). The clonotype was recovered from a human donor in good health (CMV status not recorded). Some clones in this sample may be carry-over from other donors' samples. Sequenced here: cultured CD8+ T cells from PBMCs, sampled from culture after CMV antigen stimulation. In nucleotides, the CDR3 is TGTGCCAGCAGCAGTGTACCCCTAGCTGAGCAGTTCTTC. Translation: CASSSVPLAEQFF.